Listed here are 14 T cell receptor beta chains from one sample, sequenced in a study of T cells expressing NK-cell markers. TCRdb reworked the 5' RACE reads into one entry per CDR3 protein, no DNA. The sample yields hundreds of thousands of distinct CDR3 sequences, of which the top ten take up roughly 7.2%. Sequenced sample: blood T cells: a sorted CD56 or NKG2C T cell subset, CD4+ or CD8+ T cells, or bulk PBMC T cells (not recorded which). Receptors originate from a woman aged 18-69 years in good health.

The gene calls are TRBV20-1 and TRBJ1-1; with no DNA, the TCRdb D assignment of TRBD1 cannot be verified. In germline, CDR1 is DFQATT, CDR2 SNEGSKA (reference sequence). This CDR3 is 15 amino acids long. The CDR3: CSARLTPIGDTEAFF.

The chain employs TRBV11-2 and TRBJ1-6. Germline values: CDR1 SGHAT, CDR2 FQNNGV. The CDR3 covers 18 residues. This CDR3 reads CASSLGPGQAFNNSPLHF. Variable domain in full (rest from reference TRBV11-2 and TRBJ1-6): EAGVAQSPRYKIIEKRQSVAFWCNPISGHATLYWYQQILGQGPKLLIQFQNNGVVDDSQLPKDRFSAERLKGVDSTLKIQPAKLEDSAVYLCASSLGPGQAFNNSPLHFGNGTRLTVT.

J is TRBJ1-2 and V is TRBV25-1; TCRdb outputs TRBD1, but without DNA this stays unchecked. The CDR3 has 17 amino acids. CDR1 MGHDK and CDR2 SYGVNS come from the germline V gene. The CDR3 is CASSGYKPGQGGYGYTF.

V is TRBV20-1 and J is TRBJ2-7; there is no DNA to check the TCRdb D call of TRBD2. Germline-derived CDR1 and CDR2 are DFQATT and SNEGSKA (reference sequence). The CDR3 sequence is 13 residues long. CDR3: CSARLSGTYEQYF.

This chain links TRBV10-3 with TRBJ1-4. Germline V lookup: CDR1 ENHRY, CDR2 SYGVKD. The CDR3 runs to 13 residues. CDR3 in amino acids: CAISEGNNEKLFF.

J is TRBJ2-5 and V is TRBV12-3 or TRBV12-4; TCRdb outputs TRBD1, but without DNA this stays unchecked. This CDR3 region has 14 residues. CDR3 residues: CASSLDPEWETQYF.

This sequence joins TRBV20-1 and TRBJ2-1; TCRdb outputs TRBD2, but without DNA this stays unchecked. Germline assignment: CDR1 DFQATT and CDR2 SNEGSKA (reference sequence). This CDR3 is 14 amino acids long. CDR3 protein: CSAKEAYYYNEQFF.

The rearrangement uses TRBV20-1 and TRBJ2-1; the D gene TCRdb calls, TRBD1, cannot be checked with no DNA. The CDR3 is made up of 15 amino acids. Looked up from germline, CDR1 is DFQATT and CDR2 is SNEGSKA (reference sequence). CDR3 in amino acids: CRALGGGDSPHEQFF.

The chain employs TRBV2 and TRBJ2-5; TCRdb's D gene call, TRBD2, goes unchecked for lack of DNA. CDR3 size: 18 residues. Germline CDR1 and CDR2: SNHLY and FYNNEI. The chain's CDR3 is CASSPGPRTSGRAKTQYF.

The chain's CDR3 is CASSQEGSARAEAFF. The rearrangement links TRBV4-2 to TRBJ1-1. The CDR3 is made up of 15 amino acids. Germline lookup yields CDR1 LGHNA and CDR2 YNFKEQ.

J is TRBJ1-2 and V is TRBV10-3; TCRdb's D call, TRBD1, is unchecked because there is no DNA. The CDR3 has 14 amino acids. CDR1 is ENHRY, CDR2 SYGVKD, per germline. CDR3 protein: CAISDLQGAGGYTF.

V and J are TRBV6-5 and TRBJ2-1. This CDR3 spans 16 amino acids. Per the germline V gene, CDR1 is MNHEY and CDR2 is SVGAGI. The CDR3: CASSYSTAGSYNEQFF.

This chain links TRBV11-2 with TRBJ2-3; TCRdb calls TRBD1, which cannot be checked without DNA. Germline CDR1 SGHAT, CDR2 FQNNGV. The CDR3 covers 17 residues. CDR3 in amino acids: CASSLGGGRASADTQYF.

The chain combines TRBV19 with TRBJ2-4; the D gene TCRdb calls, TRBD1, cannot be checked with no DNA. CDR1 is LNHDA, CDR2 SQIVND, per germline (reference sequence). The CDR3 is made up of 16 amino acids. CDR3 in amino acids: CASSPQGSLAKNIQYF.